This T cell receptor beta chain was sequenced for a study of OX40 agonist ivuxolimab in advanced cancers. As for the study in general: Patients received intravenous ivuxolimab every 2 weeks at 0.01 to 10 mg/kg. Study-wide points: The study found that CD8+ T cells averaged more expanded clones than CD4+.

As concerns this clone: Its antigen is unidentified.

The assay was immunoSEQ multiplex PCR, and TCRdb's table has in-frame clones only and misses some. The sample yields 50,000 to 70,000 clones, 70% to 90% seen once. The CDR3 extends over 14 amino acids. Germline V gene data show CDR1 as ENHRY and CDR2 as SYGVKD. The ends were cut back, 4 bases at V and 5 bases at J, with 13 bases in the middle. The clonotype comes from an adult with an advanced solid tumor such as melanoma, head and neck, liver or kidney cancer. The chain has TRBV10-3 and TRBJ2-3; perhaps TRBD2 as D (6 bases). The sample consisted of CD4+ or CD8+ T cells sorted from blood, taken in a trial of the OX40 agonist ivuxolimab. As DNA, the CDR3 is TGTGCCATCAGTGTAAATGGGAGGATAGATACGCAGTATTTT. It specifies CAISVNGRIDTQYF.